This is a list of T cell receptor beta chains from one sample in a study of glioma-infiltrating T cells after dendritic cell vaccination. Libraries were prepared by immunoSEQ multiplex PCR; TCRdb keeps only in-frame clonotypes and omits some of them. Here the sample spans just under 60,000 clones, just under 85% being singletons. Sample: blood, taken after dendritic cell vaccination. The receptors were sampled from a human donor with glioblastoma. Each CDR3 is given with its conserved first and last residue. Each record gives: D gene, clone size, J gene, V gene, CDR3 protein, CDR3 DNA. A D gene is named only where the DNA matches it firmly. Some rows have no size entry. The others give once, few or many, or a class for an expanded clone.

>-|-|TRBJ2-7|TRBV5-1
CASSPPEGYEQYF
TGCGCCAGCAGCCCCCCCGAGGGATACGAGCAGTACTTC
>TRBD1|-|TRBJ1-1|TRBV7-9
CASSAGGDKNTEAFF
TGTGCCAGCAGCGCAGGGGGCGACAAGAACACTGAAGCTTTCTTT
>-|-|TRBJ1-1|TRBV7-2
CASSLNAWNTEAFF
TGTGCCAGCAGCTTAAACGCGTGGAACACTGAAGCTTTCTTT
>-|-|TRBJ1-5|TRBV27
CASAGVYSNQPQHF
TGTGCCAGCGCAGGGGTCTATAGCAATCAGCCCCAGCATTTT
>-|-|TRBJ1-1|TRBV30
CAWSDSDTEAFF
TGTGCCTGGAGTGACAGTGACACTGAAGCTTTCTTT
>-|many|TRBJ1-1|TRBV10-3
CAISEFSEAFF
TGTGCCATCAGTGAGTTTAGTGAAGCTTTCTTT
>TRBD2|-|TRBJ2-7|TRBV12-5
CASARTSGGFYEQYF
TGTGCTAGTGCCAGGACTAGCGGGGGATTCTACGAGCAGTACTTC
>-|-|TRBJ2-5|TRBV30
CAWSVQIQETQYF
TGTGCCTGGAGTGTACAGATCCAAGAGACCCAGTACTTC
>-|-|TRBJ1-2|TRBV6-9
CASSYRRVYNYGYTF
TGTGCCAGCAGTTATAGAAGAGTATATAACTATGGCTACACCTTC
>-|-|TRBJ1-4|TRBV27
CASTQHARGPNEKLFF
TGTGCCAGCACTCAACACGCGCGGGGGCCTAATGAAAAACTGTTTTTT
>-|-|TRBJ2-5|TRBV18
CASSPSVQETQYF
TGTGCCAGCTCACCATCTGTACAAGAGACCCAGTACTTC
>TRBD1|-|TRBJ2-7|TRBV7-6
CASSRDSSSYEQYF
TGTGCCAGCAGCCGGGACAGTAGCTCCTACGAGCAGTACTTC
>TRBD1|-|TRBJ1-2|TRBV6-1
CASSVAGTDNPGYTF
TGTGCCAGCAGTGTTGCCGGGACAGATAATCCCGGCTACACCTTC
>-|-|TRBJ2-5|TRBV5-1
CASSLLLREETQYF
TGCGCCAGCAGCTTACTGCTGAGAGAAGAGACCCAGTACTTC
>-|-|TRBJ2-3|TRBV7-6
CASSLPSESTDTQYF
TGTGCCAGCAGCTTACCTAGCGAGAGCACAGATACGCAGTATTTT
>-|once|TRBJ1-2|TRBV4-2
CASSPAGRSNYGYTF
TGTGCCAGCAGCCCCGCGGGACGGAGTAACTATGGCTACACCTTC
>-|-|TRBJ1-1|TRBV7-3
CASSLTSLPLFTEAFF
TGTGCCAGCAGCTTAACTTCCCTACCTCTCTTCACTGAAGCTTTCTTT
>TRBD1|-|TRBJ1-4|TRBV10-3
CAISATGGAANEKLFF
TGTGCCATCAGTGCGACAGGGGGCGCGGCTAATGAAAAACTGTTTTTT
>-|few|TRBJ1-4|TRBV19
CASSPTGSANEKLFF
TGTGCCAGTAGCCCAACAGGGTCGGCTAATGAAAAACTGTTTTTT
>TRBD2|-|TRBJ2-5|TRBV10-1
CASSDSAGDQETQYF
TGCGCCAGCAGTGACTCAGCGGGGGACCAAGAGACCCAGTACTTC
>-|-|TRBJ1-3|TRBV11-3
CASSLHQNTIYF
TGTGCCAGCAGCTTGCACCAGAACACCATATATTTT
>-|-|TRBJ2-7|TRBV30
CAWTRSYEQYF
TGTGCCTGGACCAGAAGCTACGAGCAGTACTTC
>TRBD2|-|TRBJ2-3|TRBV5-1
CASNEAGGQTDTQYF
TGCGCCAGCAACGAAGCGGGGGGGCAGACAGATACGCAGTATTTT
>TRBD2|-|TRBJ2-3|TRBV4-3
CASSPLAGGDDTQYF
TGCGCCAGCAGCCCCCTAGCGGGGGGCGATGATACGCAGTATTTT
>TRBD2|-|TRBJ2-3|TRBV2
CASTLGLAKDTQYF
TGTGCCAGCACCCTCGGACTAGCAAAAGATACGCAGTATTTT
>-|-|TRBJ2-5|TRBV5-6
CASIGKELSQYF
TGTGCCAGCATCGGGAAGGAGCTATCCCAGTACTTC
>TRBD1|-|TRBJ1-2|TRBV18
CASSSGQGAIYGYTF
TGTGCCAGCTCCTCCGGACAGGGGGCTATCTATGGCTACACCTTC
>-|-|TRBJ1-1|TRBV27
CATRVTVNTEAFF
TGTGCCACCCGGGTAACGGTGAACACTGAAGCTTTCTTT
>-|-|TRBJ1-2|TRBV9
CASSVHGSYGYTF
TGTGCCAGCAGCGTCCACGGGAGCTATGGCTACACCTTC
>-|-|TRBJ2-2|TRBV6-6
CASRPPATGELFF
TGTGCCAGCAGACCCCCGGCCACCGGGGAGCTGTTTTTT
>TRBD1|-|TRBJ1-4|TRBV5-1
CASSLDRGSEEKLFF
TGCGCCAGCAGCCTGGACAGGGGATCGGAGGAAAAACTGTTTTTT
>TRBD1|-|TRBJ2-7|TRBV28
CASITAGQGWNEQYF
TGTGCCAGCATCACGGCGGGACAGGGTTGGAACGAGCAGTACTTC
>TRBD1|few|TRBJ2-1|TRBV7-3
CASSLSGPRGSLEQFF
TGTGCCAGCAGCTTATCGGGGCCCAGGGGGAGTCTTGAGCAGTTCTTC
>-|-|TRBJ1-4|TRBV6-5
CASRRTGLEKLFF
TGTGCCAGCAGGCGAACGGGACTTGAAAAACTGTTTTTT
>TRBD2|-|TRBJ2-5|TRBV7-8
CASNLLAGPQETQYF
TGTGCCAGCAACTTACTAGCGGGACCTCAAGAGACCCAGTACTTC
>-|once|TRBJ2-7|TRBV18
CASSPPIRKYEQYF
TGTGCCAGCTCACCACCTATCAGAAAATACGAGCAGTACTTC
>TRBD2|-|TRBJ2-1|TRBV10-2
CASKPSGGLGNEQFF
TGCGCCAGCAAACCTAGCGGGGGCCTAGGGAATGAGCAGTTCTTC
>-|-|TRBJ2-1|TRBV14
CASSQGPGENEQFF
TGTGCCAGCAGCCAAGGTCCGGGGGAAAATGAGCAGTTCTTC
>-|-|TRBJ1-4|TRBV9
CASSVANSINEKLFF
TGTGCCAGCAGCGTAGCTAACAGTATTAATGAAAAACTGTTTTTT
>-|-|TRBJ2-2|TRBV6-1
CASSTGQYTGELFF
TGTGCCAGCAGTACCGGACAGTACACCGGGGAGCTGTTTTTT
>TRBD1|-|TRBJ2-5|TRBV7-3
CASSSGQGAKETQYF
TGTGCCAGCAGCTCCGGACAGGGGGCGAAAGAGACCCAGTACTTC
>TRBD1|-|TRBJ1-2|TRBV19
CASSVTGGLGGYTF
TGTGCCAGTAGTGTAACAGGGGGCTTGGGGGGCTACACCTTC
>-|-|TRBJ2-7|TRBV6-1
CASIPPSSYEQYF
TGTGCCAGCATTCCACCGAGCTCCTACGAGCAGTACTTC
>TRBD1|-|TRBJ2-7|TRBV10-3
CAISRGQGIHEQYF
TGTGCCATCAGTAGGGGACAGGGGATCCACGAGCAGTACTTC
>TRBD1|once|TRBJ2-5|TRBV30
CAWSHRGQGTQYF
TGTGCCTGGAGCCACAGGGGTCAGGGGACCCAGTACTTC
>-|once|TRBJ1-2|TRBV2
CASSILQITDYGYTF
TGTGCCAGCAGTATCCTCCAAATTACAGACTATGGCTACACCTTC
>TRBD1|-|TRBJ2-5|TRBV6-6
CASSYSSQGAETQYF
TGTGCCAGCAGTTACTCGAGTCAGGGGGCTGAGACCCAGTACTTC
>TRBD1|-|TRBJ2-7|TRBV7-9
CASSLWTGVYEQYF
TGTGCCAGCAGCTTATGGACAGGGGTATATGAGCAGTACTTC
>-|-|TRBJ2-7|TRBV7-2
CASSWSGTNYEQYF
TGTGCCAGCAGCTGGTCCGGGACAAATTACGAGCAGTACTTC
>TRBD1|-|TRBJ1-1|TRBV5-4
CAVDTGEDTEAFF
TGTGCCGTTGATACAGGGGAGGACACTGAAGCTTTCTTT
>TRBD1|-|TRBJ2-4|TRBV4-3
CASSQEYRGKNIQYF
TGCGCCAGCAGCCAAGAATACAGGGGCAAAAACATTCAGTACTTC
>-|-|TRBJ1-2|TRBV5-1
CASSLEQGFDGYTF
TGCGCCAGCAGCTTGGAACAGGGCTTTGATGGCTACACCTTC
>-|-|TRBJ1-3|TRBV30
CAWTPDRGSGNTIYF
TGTGCCTGGACCCCCGACAGAGGCTCTGGAAACACCATATATTTT
>TRBD1|-|TRBJ2-2|TRBV7-9
CASSLDRVGTGELFF
TGTGCCAGCAGCCTGGACAGGGTGGGCACCGGGGAGCTGTTTTTT
>TRBD1|-|TRBJ1-2|TRBV7-2
CASSSLNGRGYGYTF
TGTGCCAGCAGCTCCCTCAATGGCAGGGGGTATGGCTACACCTTC